This T cell receptor beta chain comes out of a study of blood T cell repertoires in COVID-19. About the study: T cells, B-cell-depleted T cells, or PBMCs provided the cDNA or gDNA that served as material.

Per the authors' pipeline: For nucleated cells, counts were estimated from reference gene primer amplification. Only in-frame clones appear in the TCRdb table, and some are missing; sequencing was by immunoSEQ multiplex PCR. V, J and clone size are taken as reported in that table, and D and trimming were inferred from the DNA itself. The sample records about 76,000 clones, around nine tenths being singletons. The CDR3 runs 15 residues. Unmatched junction bases numbered 3, after V lost 3 bases and J lost 3 bases. The germline V gene encodes CDR1 MDHEN and CDR2 SYDVKM. Material: peripheral blood. This TCR was recovered from a human donor in a cohort sampled during active COVID-19. The V and J genes are TRBV28 and TRBJ1-5, with 9 positions matching TRBD1. Written as DNA, the CDR3 is TGTGCCAGCAGTTTTGGGGACAGGGCCAATCAGCCCCAGCATTTT. Its protein product is CASSFGDRANQPQHF. Full variable domain (missing parts from reference TRBV28 and TRBJ1-5): DVKVTQSSRYLVKRTGEKVFLECVQDMDHENMFWYRQDPGLGLRLIYFSYDVKMKEKGDIPEGYSVSREKKERFSLILESASTNQTSMYLCASSFGDRANQPQHFGDGTRLSIL.